This T cell receptor (beta chain) derives from a study of T cells after yellow fever vaccination (dated by TCRdb to the late 2010s). Some background on the complete study: The SMART-Seq v4 Ultra Low Input RNA kit was used to prepare libraries from fractions with low cell numbers. To follow T-cell clones before and after primary and booster YFV17D yellow fever vaccination, bulk TCR alpha and beta repertoires were sequenced over time. Two healthy male donors, one aged 18 to 30 and one aged 30 to 40 years, were included in the cohort. Blood was collected at multiple timepoints before and after primary and secondary immunization, and bulk PBMC replicates and cell subsets were isolated.

This clonotype has a count of ten or more. Its antigen remains unidentified. Base qualities are not at hand, and no much larger clone is one base apart. CDR1 LNHNV and CDR2 YYDKDF were looked up in the germline V gene (reference sequence). Trimming removed 6 bases from V and 4 bases from J, leaving 15 bases between the germline ends. Measured from the cysteine to the phenylalanine, the CDR3 is 15 residues long. Just CDR3 DNA is preserved here, 45 bases in frame from base 1. Sample treatment or condition, as interpreted from the label and publication: live attenuated yellow fever vaccine strain. At each blood-draw timepoint, two biological replicates of bulk PBMCs were obtained. A standard Ficoll-Paque protocol was used to isolate PBMCs from peripheral blood. TriZol was used to extract RNA from bulk PBMCs, CD4 and CD8 fractions, and dextramer-positive and dextramer-negative fractions. Synthesis of TCR cDNA relied on 5'RACE template switching, a step that introduced a universal primer site along with unique molecular identifiers. cDNA synthesis was primed from both the TCR alpha and TCR beta constant segments. Two PCR steps were used to amplify libraries, with sample barcodes and sequencing adapters being added in the second step. Sequencing of libraries was performed on Illumina HiSeq 2500 (2x100 bp) or NovaSeq (2x150 bp). On the authors' methods: Reads were demultiplexed and collapsed into UMI consensus sequences with MIGEC, and V(D)J alignment was performed with MiXCR. Vaccine-responding clonotypes were identified with edgeR using replicate PBMC samples, with FDR below 0.01 and a log2 fold change above 5 up to day 15 being required. Bulk clonotypes were assigned CD4 or CD8 identity according to which sequenced CD4 or CD8 repertoire held them at higher abundance. The raw public reads went through TCRdb reprocessing: fastp at Q25, MiXCR clone calling, in-frame beta chains kept. All rows with the same CDR3 protein become a single entry with the most common DNA and genes. None of the V and J calls come from the authors' own analysis; TCRdb made them. The sample table contains 550,000 to 750,000 distinct CDR3 sequences; only one count was recorded for roughly 13% of them. Over 12% of the sample is held by the ten biggest clonotypes.

Points the paper makes about the study in general: Most clones expanded after primary vaccination were re-detected after the booster (96% of CD4 and around 88% of CD8), suggesting broad memory maintenance. A small fraction of clonotypes showed up in both the CD4 and CD8 compartments, probably as a result of convergent recombination. Because abundant contaminating clonotypes from the bulk population could be contained in FACS-sorted repertoires, computational filtering was required. The secondary T-cell response was weaker than the primary response but faster, peaking on day 5 instead of day 15. Because the study included only two donors, the extent to which the findings can be generalized is limited.

The TCR sequence derives from a man aged 25 to 40 who received the YFV17D yellow fever vaccine. Sample: PBMCs, taken on the day of the yellow fever booster vaccination. The chain couples TRBV15 to TRBJ2-2, and possibly TRBD1, on 6 matching bases. The sequenced DNA is TGTGCCACCAGAAATCAGGGGATAGGCACCGGGGAGCTGTTTTTT. It specifies CATRNQGIGTGELFF.